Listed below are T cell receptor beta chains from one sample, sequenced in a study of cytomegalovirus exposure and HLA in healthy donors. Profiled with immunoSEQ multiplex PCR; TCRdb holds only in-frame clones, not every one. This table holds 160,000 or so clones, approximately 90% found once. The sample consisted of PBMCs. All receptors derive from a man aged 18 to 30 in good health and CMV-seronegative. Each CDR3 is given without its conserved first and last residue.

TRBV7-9,ASRSTGVNYGYT
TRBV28,ASSFSGSVYTQY
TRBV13,ASSRNRGLDYEQY
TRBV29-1,SVGLQLNTEAF
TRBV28,ASQGEVSSYEQY
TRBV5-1,ASSLAASQETQY
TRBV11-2,ASSQGRGANQPQH
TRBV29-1,SVEVYGLDTQY
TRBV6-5,ASSLRGSEEQY
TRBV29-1,SVERTDYEQY
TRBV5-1,ASSLVLGNQETQY
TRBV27,ASSSSGGTDTQY
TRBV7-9,ASSLYRVAGPNYGYT
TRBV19,ASSTGQGRNYGYT
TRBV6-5,ASSYSSGRADTQY
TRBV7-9,ASSLREDEQF
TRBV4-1,ASSPGLAGVGGDTQY
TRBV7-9,ASSLWEEETQY
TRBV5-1,ASSPGTSGVRAQY
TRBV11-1,ASSVGTSGGFQESQY
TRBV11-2,ASSLGPYVGLDNSPLH
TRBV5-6,ASSTTNRNQPQH
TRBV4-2,ASSQEARGAHNEQF
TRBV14,ASSLSETGTYGYT
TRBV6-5,ASKSTMSYTEAF
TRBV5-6,ASSLGASYEQY
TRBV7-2,ASSFYGGPYEQY
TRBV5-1,ASSLIGNSYNEQF
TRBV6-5,ASSYLTRGSGNTIY
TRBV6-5,ASSRGQNYGYT
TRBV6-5,ASRIQGSNSPLH